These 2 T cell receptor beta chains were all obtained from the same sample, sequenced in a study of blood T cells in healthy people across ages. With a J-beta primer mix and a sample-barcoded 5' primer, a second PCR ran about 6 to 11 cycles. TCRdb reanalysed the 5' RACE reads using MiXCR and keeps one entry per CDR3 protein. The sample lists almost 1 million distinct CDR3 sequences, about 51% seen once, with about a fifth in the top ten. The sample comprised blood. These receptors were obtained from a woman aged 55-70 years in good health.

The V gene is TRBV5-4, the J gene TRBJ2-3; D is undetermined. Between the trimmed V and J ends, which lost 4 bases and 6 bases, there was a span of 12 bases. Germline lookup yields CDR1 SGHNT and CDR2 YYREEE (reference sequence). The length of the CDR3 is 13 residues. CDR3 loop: CASSPGAADTQYF. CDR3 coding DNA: TGTGCCAGCAGCCCGGGTGCAGCGGATACGCAGTATTTT.

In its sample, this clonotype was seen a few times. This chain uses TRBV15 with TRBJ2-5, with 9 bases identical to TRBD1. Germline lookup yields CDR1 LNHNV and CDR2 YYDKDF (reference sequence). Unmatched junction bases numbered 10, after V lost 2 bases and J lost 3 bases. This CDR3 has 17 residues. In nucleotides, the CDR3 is TGTGCCACCAGCAGAATTGGACAGGGGTTGAATAAAGAGACCCAGTACTTC. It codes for CATSRIGQGLNKETQYF.